These T cell receptor beta chains were read from a single sample in a study of blood T cell repertoires in COVID-19. Clones were sequenced by immunoSEQ multiplex PCR, and TCRdb holds only the in-frame ones, with some missing. The repertoire holds 470,000 or so clones, with roughly 91% as singletons. The sequenced sample consisted of peripheral blood. All receptors come from a woman in her 30s with acute or convalescent COVID-19. Each CDR3 is given with its conserved first and last residue. The D gene is left open where the match is weak. Size is stated for part of the rows, as once, few or many counts, or as a class when the clone is expanded.

>TRBJ2-7|NA|TRBV23-1|NA
TGCGCCAGCAGTCAATCGGGCGGGAAGCCCTACGAGCAGTACTTC
CASSQSGGKPYEQYF
>TRBJ2-2|NA|TRBV5-6|NA
TGTGCCAGCAGCCCCAGCACCGGGGAGCTGTTTTTT
CASSPSTGELFF
>TRBJ2-1|TRBD1|TRBV7-3|NA
TGTGCCAGCAGCTTACAGGGGGACTCCTACAATGAGCAGTTCTTC
CASSLQGDSYNEQFF
>TRBJ2-5|TRBD2|TRBV5-4|NA
TGTGCCAGCAGCTGGGGACTTGGCGGGGGGGAGACCCAGTACTTC
CASSWGLGGGETQYF
>TRBJ2-7|TRBD1|TRBV29-1|few
TGCAGCGTTGAAGTGGGACAGTCCTACGAGCAGTACTTC
CSVEVGQSYEQYF
>TRBJ2-7|TRBD1|TRBV12-3/TRBV12-4|NA
TGTGCCAGCAGTTTAGCAGGGGGCGACGAGCAGTACTTC
CASSLAGGDEQYF
>TRBJ2-2|NA|TRBV11-1|NA
TGTGCCAGCAGCCCACCTCAACTCGGGGAGCTGTTTTTT
CASSPPQLGELFF
>TRBJ1-1|NA|TRBV4-1|NA
TGCGCCAGCAGCCAAGATTGGCAGGGTACAAACACTGAAGCTTTCTTT
CASSQDWQGTNTEAFF
>TRBJ1-2|NA|TRBV6-5|NA
TGTGCCAGCAGCAAACGCAGGGAAACCTATGGCTACACCTTC
CASSKRRETYGYTF
>TRBJ1-2|NA|TRBV30|NA
TGTGCCTGGAGCCTGGACACGGACTATGGCTACACCTTC
CAWSLDTDYGYTF
>TRBJ1-5|NA|TRBV6-5|NA
TGTGCCAGCAGTTACGACTGGAACCAGCCCCAGCATTTT
CASSYDWNQPQHF
>TRBJ2-5|NA|TRBV28|NA
TGTGCCAGCAGTCTAACGGAGACCCAGTACTTC
CASSLTETQYF
>TRBJ2-3|NA|TRBV29-1|NA
TGCAGCGTTGGGGCAGGTTCGGATACGCAGTATTTT
CSVGAGSDTQYF
>TRBJ2-4|NA|TRBV28|NA
TGTGCCAGCATCCCAAAGGGGGTTATAGCCAAAAACATTCAGTACTTC
CASIPKGVIAKNIQYF
>TRBJ2-1|NA|TRBV30|NA
TGTGCCTCAGCAGGAGGGAACAATGAGCAGTTCTTC
CASAGGNNEQFF
>TRBJ1-4|TRBD1|TRBV18|NA
TGTGCCAGCTCACCACGCGGTGCAGGGGGCGCCCCTTTGGAGGAAAAACTGTTTTTT
CASSPRGAGGAPLEEKLFF
>TRBJ2-3|TRBD2|TRBV5-4|NA
TGTGCCAGCAGCTTGGCCGGCGGGGGGAAGACAGATACGCAGTATTTT
CASSLAGGGKTDTQYF